A selection of T cell receptor beta chains follows, all from one sample in a study of T-cell reconstitution after alpha-beta-depleted transplantation in children. TCRdb redid the calling of the PCR reads with MiXCR, one entry per CDR3 protein. This sample yields about 980,000 distinct CDR3 sequences, of which around 30% are seen a single time; around 30% belongs to the top ten. The sample in question was PBMCs, mostly from graft donor cells, obtained 360 days after TCRalphabeta/CD19-depleted stem cell transplant. These receptors all stem from a boy younger than two who had a stem cell transplant for SCID, so the T cells may come from the graft donor. CDR3s include the opening cysteine and the closing phenylalanine or tryptophan. D genes are given only for firm matches. Size values are once, few and many counts, or a class for expanded clones, and some rows have none.

- - TRBJ1-5 TRBV10-2 CASSDPSATSNQPQHF TGCGCCAGCAGTGACCCCAGCGCGACTAGCAATCAGCCCCAGCATTTT
- TRBD1 TRBJ2-6 TRBV5-1 CASSFDTGQPFVGANVLTF TGCGCCAGCAGCTTCGACACGGGACAGCCATTCGTAGGGGCCAACGTCCTGACTTTC
few - TRBJ2-5 TRBV4-3 CASSQDGGGDGETQYF TGCGCCAGCAGCCAAGATGGTGGAGGGGATGGGGAGACCCAGTACTTC
- - TRBJ2-7 TRBV20-1 CSARGNTYEQYF TGCAGTGCTAGAGGAAACACCTACGAGCAGTACTTC
- - TRBJ1-2 TRBV6-2/TRBV6-3 CASRRDGTNYGYTF TGTGCCAGCAGACGGGACGGTACTAACTATGGCTACACCTTC
once - TRBJ2-5 TRBV15 CATSRDIAVQETQYF TGTGCCACCAGCAGAGATATAGCGGTACAAGAGACCCAGTACTTC
- - TRBJ2-7 TRBV20-1 CSARGVRDPKYEQYF TGCAGTGCTAGGGGCGTCAGGGACCCAAAATACGAGCAGTACTTC
- - TRBJ2-7 TRBV18 CASSQTRDRRYEQYF TGTGCCAGCTCACAAACGCGGGACAGACGCTACGAGCAGTACTTC
- - TRBJ1-1 TRBV5-6 CASSLSAGPPNTEAFF TGTGCCAGCAGCTTGTCGGCAGGGCCTCCGAACACTGAAGCTTTCTTT
few - TRBJ2-1 TRBV3-1 CASSQDGRSPYNEQFF TGTGCCAGCAGCCAAGATGGGCGGAGTCCCTACAATGAGCAGTTCTTC
few - TRBJ2-5 TRBV7-8 CASSLVPGRRETQYF TGTGCCAGCAGCTTAGTGCCGGGGCGGAGGGAGACCCAGTACTTC
- TRBD2 TRBJ2-1 TRBV20-1 CSARDSGGGRGAYNEQFF TGCAGTGCTAGAGATTCCGGCGGTGGGCGGGGGGCCTACAATGAGCAGTTCTTC
- TRBD2 TRBJ2-5 TRBV5-5 CASSWEGWTQYF TGTGCCAGCAGCTGGGAGGGGTGGACCCAGTACTTC
few TRBD2 TRBJ2-5 TRBV20-1 CSARAGSGNQETQYF TGCAGTGCTAGAGCGGGTAGCGGGAACCAAGAGACCCAGTACTTC
- - TRBJ2-1 TRBV20-1 CSARAVAEQFF TGCAGTGCTAGAGCCGTGGCCGAGCAGTTCTTC
many TRBD2 TRBJ2-7 TRBV27 CASASGTSGAYEQYF TGTGCCAGCGCCTCCGGTACTAGCGGAGCCTACGAGCAGTACTTC
- - TRBJ2-7 TRBV30 CAWSTPGRISYEQYF TGTGCCTGGAGTACCCCGGGACGGATCTCCTACGAGCAGTACTTC
few TRBD2 TRBJ2-5 TRBV4-1 CASSQSPSGGRETQYF TGCGCCAGCAGCCAATCGCCTAGCGGGGGGCGAGAGACCCAGTACTTC
few - TRBJ2-7 TRBV4-1 CASSQGGLGSYEQYF TGCGCCAGCAGCCAAGGAGGACTGGGCTCCTACGAGCAGTACTTC
few TRBD1 TRBJ2-3 TRBV20-1 CSARDRYADTQYF TGCAGTGCACGGGACAGGTACGCAGATACGCAGTATTTT
few - TRBJ2-3 TRBV20-1 CSARDHGLKQYF TGCAGTGCTAGAGATCATGGACTCAAGCAGTATTTT
few - TRBJ1-1 TRBV6-1 CASGPTYKGRAFF TGTGCCAGCGGGCCCACATATAAGGGGCGGGCTTTCTTT
few TRBD1 TRBJ1-1 TRBV6-2/TRBV6-3 CASSYSGQTNTEAFF TGTGCCAGCAGTTACTCGGGACAGACGAACACTGAAGCTTTCTTT
few - TRBJ2-1 TRBV5-1 CASSLDGGGRYNEQFF TGCGCCAGCAGCTTGGACGGCGGGGGCCGCTACAATGAGCAGTTCTTC
- - TRBJ1-1 TRBV5-1 CASSKETYTEAFF TGCGCCAGCAGTAAAGAAACCTACACTGAAGCTTTCTTT
few TRBD2 TRBJ2-7 TRBV5-1 CASSSRTSGLSYEQYF TGCGCCAGCAGCTCCCGGACTAGCGGGCTATCCTACGAGCAGTACTTC
- TRBD1 TRBJ1-2 TRBV15 CATSRAGQGHGYTF TGTGCCACCAGCAGGGCCGGACAGGGACATGGCTACACCTTC
- TRBD1 TRBJ2-7 TRBV4-2 CASSQEFRQGAGEQYF TGTGCCAGCAGCCAAGAGTTCCGGCAGGGGGCAGGGGAGCAGTACTTC
- - TRBJ2-7 TRBV28 CASSFGEEQYF TGTGCCAGCAGTTTTGGGGAAGAGCAGTACTTC
- TRBD1 TRBJ1-1 TRBV12-3/TRBV12-4 CASSFGTGGVMNTEAFF TGTGCCAGCAGTTTCGGGACAGGGGGTGTCATGAACACTGAAGCTTTCTTT
few TRBD1 TRBJ1-4 TRBV27 CASSSQTGEKLFF TGTGCCAGCAGTTCCCAGACAGGGGAAAAACTGTTTTTT
- - TRBJ1-2 TRBV5-6 CASSWDDGYTF TGTGCCAGCAGCTGGGACGATGGCTACACCTTC
few TRBD1 TRBJ1-2 TRBV20-1 CSASPRTGRSNYGYTF TGCAGTGCTAGCCCCCGGACAGGGAGGAGTAACTATGGCTACACCTTC
- TRBD2 TRBJ2-7 TRBV20-1 CSAKVAGAYEQYF TGCAGTGCTAAAGTAGCGGGGGCTTACGAGCAGTACTTC
many - TRBJ2-6 TRBV12-3/TRBV12-4 CASSSNTGANVLTF TGTGCCAGCAGTTCAAACACTGGGGCCAACGTCCTGACTTTC
- TRBD2 TRBJ2-1 TRBV5-6 CASSSETWGGPFEQFF TGTGCCAGCAGTTCCGAGACTTGGGGGGGTCCTTTTGAGCAGTTCTTC
few - TRBJ2-5 TRBV4-1 CASSPIYLGIVGETQYF TGCGCCAGCAGCCCTATCTACCTAGGAATCGTCGGAGAGACCCAGTACTTC
- - TRBJ2-2 TRBV15 CATSGRSGSGDFGRELFF TGTGCCACCAGCGGGCGGTCGGGTAGTGGCGACTTTGGCCGGGAGCTGTTTTTT
- - TRBJ1-1 TRBV19 CASSIDPGNTEAFF TGTGCCAGTAGTATAGATCCGGGGAACACTGAAGCTTTCTTT
few - TRBJ1-2 TRBV20-1 CSASLPGTYGYTF TGCAGTGCTAGCTTGCCCGGGACCTATGGCTACACCTTC
few - TRBJ2-2 TRBV12-3/TRBV12-4 CASSLFGANTGELFF TGTGCCAGCAGTTTATTTGGCGCGAACACCGGGGAGCTGTTTTTT
- TRBD1 TRBJ1-2 TRBV20-1 CSATPDRSGYGYTF TGCAGTGCCACTCCGGACAGGTCGGGCTATGGCTACACCTTC
- TRBD2 TRBJ2-1 TRBV12-3/TRBV12-4 CASSLSGGTPRNEQFF TGTGCCAGCAGCCTTAGCGGGGGGACTCCGAGAAATGAGCAGTTCTTC
- TRBD1 TRBJ2-7 TRBV28 CASSILTGSVLAEQYF TGTGCCAGCAGTATCCTGACAGGGTCCGTACTGGCTGAGCAGTACTTC
few - TRBJ2-3 TRBV29-1 CSVSRSTDTQYF TGCAGCGTAAGTCGGAGCACAGATACGCAGTATTTT
few - TRBJ2-3 TRBV7-2 CASSFTRQDTQYF TGTGCCAGCAGCTTTACGCGTCAAGATACGCAGTATTTT
few TRBD2 TRBJ2-3 TRBV19 CASSIDKTSGGRNAHHTQYF TGTGCCAGTAGTATAGATAAGACTAGCGGGGGCCGAAACGCTCATCATACGCAGTATTTT
many - TRBJ2-5 TRBV12-3/TRBV12-4 CASSPPYTRRETQYF TGTGCCAGCAGTCCCCCTTACACCCGTCGGGAGACCCAGTACTTC
- - TRBJ2-3 TRBV5-6 CATPGFGGSMIEYF TGTGCCACCCCCGGATTCGGAGGGAGTATGATCGAGTATTTT
few TRBD2 TRBJ2-5 TRBV15 CATSRGFTSGEETQYF TGTGCCACCAGCAGAGGCTTTACTAGCGGGGAGGAGACCCAGTACTTC
few - TRBJ1-2 TRBV29-1 CSVEDHQGPERGYTF TGCAGCGTTGAAGATCACCAGGGGCCTGAGCGGGGCTACACCTTC
- - TRBJ2-1 TRBV13 CATMRGTGNNEQFF TGTGCCACCATGCGGGGGACAGGAAACAATGAGCAGTTCTTC
- - TRBJ1-1 TRBV5-1 CASSLGQALNTEAFF TGCGCCAGCAGCTTGGGCCAAGCCCTGAACACTGAAGCTTTCTTT
few - TRBJ2-3 TRBV3-1 CASSQWDTQYF TGTGCCAGCAGCCAATGGGATACGCAGTATTTT
few - TRBJ2-3 TRBV20-1 CSASGALLSTDTQYF TGCAGTGCTAGCGGAGCCTTACTTAGCACAGATACGCAGTATTTT
- TRBD2 TRBJ2-7 TRBV4-3 CASSQDGEGGYEQYF TGCGCCAGCAGCCAAGACGGGGAGGGCGGGTACGAGCAGTACTTC
- TRBD2 TRBJ2-5 TRBV9 CASSGRASGDPYQETQYF TGTGCCAGCAGCGGAAGGGCTAGCGGCGACCCTTACCAAGAGACCCAGTACTTC
- - TRBJ2-5 TRBV5-1 CASSPRGNF TGCGCCAGCAGCCCAAGGGGGAACTTC